This T cell receptor (beta chain) was recorded in a study of shared clonotypes between healthy human individuals. Study-level findings and limits: Sample collection involved blood only; tissue repertoires are likely different.

This CDR3 spans 16 amino acids. The ends lost 2 bases at V and 5 bases at J; junction bases unmatched: 9. Germline V gives CDR1 SGHTA, CDR2 FQGNSA. Every unsorted PBMC PCR replicate was loaded with around 290 ng DNA, about 30,000 T cell genomes. Original analysis: Junction-only immunoSEQ data arrived without quality scores, meaning filtering differed. The protocol was immunoSEQ multiplex PCR, while the TCRdb copy is restricted to in-frame clones and leaves out a portion. V, J and clone size derive from that table, while D and trimming were established from the DNA sequence. Of about 560,000 clones listed, around 80% are singletons. A few counts support this clone. Its target is not known.

The receptor comes from a middle-aged woman in good health. Some clones in this sample may be carry-over from other donors' samples. Sequencing used PBMCs. V usage is TRBV7-2 and J usage is TRBJ2-7, with 10 bases fitting TRBD1. DNA of the CDR3: TGTGCCAGCAGCTTATTCGGGACAGGGGTTGACCACGAGCAGTACTTC. As protein: CASSLFGTGVDHEQYF.